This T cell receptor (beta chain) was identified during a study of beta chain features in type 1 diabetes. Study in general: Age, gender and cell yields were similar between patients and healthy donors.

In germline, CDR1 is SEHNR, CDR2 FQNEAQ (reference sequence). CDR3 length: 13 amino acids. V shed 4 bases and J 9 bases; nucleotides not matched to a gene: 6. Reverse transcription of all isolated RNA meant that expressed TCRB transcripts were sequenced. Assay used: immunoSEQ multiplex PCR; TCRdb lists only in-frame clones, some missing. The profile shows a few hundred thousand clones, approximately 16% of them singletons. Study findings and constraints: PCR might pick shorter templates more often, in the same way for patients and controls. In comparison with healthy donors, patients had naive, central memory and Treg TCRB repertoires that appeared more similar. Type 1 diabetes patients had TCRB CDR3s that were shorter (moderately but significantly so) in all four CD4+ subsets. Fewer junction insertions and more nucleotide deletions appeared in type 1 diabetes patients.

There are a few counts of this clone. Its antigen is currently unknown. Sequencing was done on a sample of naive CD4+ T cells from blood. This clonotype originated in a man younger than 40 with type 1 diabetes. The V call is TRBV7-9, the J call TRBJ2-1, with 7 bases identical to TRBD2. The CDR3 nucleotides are TGTGCCAGCAGCTCCATGGGAGGGGTTGAGCAGTTCTTC. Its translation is CASSSMGGVEQFF.